Listed here are 27 T cell receptor beta chains from one sample, sequenced in a study of technical replicates of blood from a handful of donors. The method was immunoSEQ multiplex PCR; TCRdb's version includes in-frame clones alone and lacks a portion of them. The repertoire has over 75,000 clones, 95% to 97% of them found once; the top ten carry less than 0.2%. Sample: T cells isolated from PBMCs. The receptors derive from a human donor in good health.

V usage is TRBV28 and J usage is TRBJ2-7; 8 bases map to TRBD1. Per the germline V gene, CDR1 is MDHEN and CDR2 is SYDVKM. Losses at the gene ends were 5 bases for V and 1 base for J; bases not matched to a gene: 4. The CDR3 is 14 residues long. The CDR3 DNA sequence: TGTGCCAGCAGTGATACAGGGGGATCCTACGAGCAGTACTTC. It specifies CASSDTGGSYEQYF.

The chain links TRBV4-1 to TRBJ2-1; 11 nucleotides match TRBD2. The CDR3 is 19 residues long. The germline gives CDR1 MGHRA, CDR2 YSYEKL. The junction had 12 bases not matched to a gene; V was cut back by 0 bases and J by 5 bases. As DNA, the CDR3 is TGCGCCAGCAGCCAAGATCGGGGAACTAGCGGGAGCTTTGACAATGAGCAGTTCTTC. Protein product: CASSQDRGTSGSFDNEQFF.

This chain links TRBV5-1 with TRBJ2-5; 8 bases are shared with TRBD1. This CDR3 is built from 15 residues. CDR1 SGHRS and CDR2 YFSETQ come from the germline V gene. The V and J ends lost 0 bases and 5 bases, in that order; junction bases with no gene match: 6. In DNA, the CDR3 is TGCGCCAGCAGCTTGGGGACAGGGAGCGGGGAGACCCAGTACTTC. Amino acids: CASSLGTGSGETQYF.

In its sample, this clone was seen a few times. V gene TRBV7-2 combines with J gene TRBJ2-1; 9 bases are shared with TRBD2. The germline V gene has CDR1 SGHTA and CDR2 FQGNSA. The junction had 7 bases not matched to a gene; V was cut back by 6 bases and J by 4 bases. The CDR3 contains 15 residues. As DNA, the CDR3 is TGTGCCAGCAGTTCCGGGACTAGCTTTTACAATGAGCAGTTCTTC. Protein: CASSSGTSFYNEQFF.

The chain recombines TRBV7-8 with TRBJ2-7, with 9 bases identical to TRBD2. V dropped 1 base and J dropped 5; count of bases not matched to a gene: 6. Germline lookup yields CDR1 SGHVS and CDR2 FQNEAQ. The CDR3 sequence is 15 residues long. The chain's CDR3 is CASSLVGSGSNEQYF. In DNA, the CDR3 is TGTGCCAGCAGCTTAGTAGGTAGCGGGAGTAACGAGCAGTACTTC.

This chain uses TRBV14 with TRBJ2-1; D gene unclear. The CDR3 runs 16 residues. Trimming stripped 0 bases from V and 6 bases from J, with 15 bases between. Germline CDR1 SGHDN, CDR2 FVKESK. The DNA for the CDR3 is TGTGCCAGCAGCCAAGAAATGAGGAGAGAGGCCAATGAGCAGTTCTTC. Translated: CASSQEMRREANEQFF.

This rearrangement joins TRBV27 to TRBJ1-5; 7 bases are a match to TRBD1. V trimming: 3 bases; J trimming: 2 bases; junction bases outside the gene matches: 1. The CDR3 is 14 amino acids. From germline, CDR1 is MNHEY and CDR2 SMNVEV (reference sequence). DNA for the CDR3: TGTGCCAGCAGTTTGGGGACAGGCAATCAGCCCCAGCATTTT. Translation: CASSLGTGNQPQHF.

The chain couples TRBV10-3 to TRBJ2-6, with TRBD1 as a possible D gene (7 bases). This CDR3 is built from 17 residues. V was pared by 10 bases and J by 3 bases, with 22 bases between. Germline V gene lookup returns CDR1 ENHRY and CDR2 SYGVKD. DNA of the CDR3: TGTGCCACCTCCCCGAGCAGGGGGGTAGGTGGGGCCAACGTCCTGACTTTC. It yields the protein CATSPSRGVGGANVLTF.

The chain combines TRBV7-2 with TRBJ1-2, with D possibly matching TRBD1 (6 bases). There are 14 residues in the CDR3. V gave up 6 bases and J gave up 6 bases, with 17 bases separating them. Germline CDR1 reads SGHTA; CDR2 reads FQGNSA. CDR3 in amino acids: CASRSAGARDGYTF. CDR3 bases: TGTGCCAGCAGGTCCGCAGGGGCGAGGGATGGCTACACCTTC.

This chain uses TRBV7-2 with TRBJ2-5, with a possible D match to TRBD2 (6 bases). V was pared by 3 bases and J by 1 base, with 9 bases between. The CDR3 extends over 14 amino acids. The germline V gene has CDR1 SGHTA and CDR2 FQGNSA. The CDR3 region is CASSFAGTQETQYF. The CDR3 DNA reads as TGTGCCAGCAGCTTCGCGGGGACCCAAGAGACCCAGTACTTC.

In this sample, this clone turned up once. The chain combines TRBV11-2 with TRBJ2-7; 7 nucleotides align to TRBD1. V was clipped by 6 bases and J by 1 base; unmatched bases: 9. The germline V gene encodes CDR1 SGHAT and CDR2 FQNNGV. The CDR3 totals 15 residues. The CDR3 loop is CASRDWTGGSYEQYF. DNA for the CDR3: TGTGCCAGCAGGGACTGGACAGGTGGGTCCTACGAGCAGTACTTC.

The rearrangement uses TRBV6-1 and TRBJ2-6, with D tentatively TRBD2 (6 bases). The CDR3 contains 15 residues. The V and J ends lost 3 bases and 9 bases respectively, with 15 bases between them. Germline V gene data show CDR1 as MNHNS and CDR2 as SASEGT. The DNA of the CDR3 is TGTGCCAGCAGTGACATGGGAGGCCCCCTCAACGTCCTGACTTTC. Translated: CASSDMGGPLNVLTF.

The rearrangement joins TRBV6-1 to TRBJ1-1, with D possibly TRBD1 on 5 matching bases. Germline V gene data show CDR1 as MNHNS and CDR2 as SASEGT. Trimming cost V 3 bases and J 3 bases, with 14 bases left between them. The CDR3 runs 15 residues. Here the CDR3 DNA reads TGTGCCAGCAGTGAGTGGTCAGGGAAGGACACTGAAGCTTTCTTT. Encoded protein: CASSEWSGKDTEAFF.

V usage is TRBV5-4 and J usage is TRBJ1-1, with a tentative D call TRBD1 (5 bases). The CDR3 is 14 amino acids. Germline assignment: CDR1 SGHNT and CDR2 YYREEE (reference sequence). Trimming pared 0 bases from V and 11 bases from J, leaving 17 bases between. The DNA for the CDR3 is TGTGCCAGCAGCTTGGATTCGATAAAAGGGGCTGCTTTCTTT. It specifies CASSLDSIKGAAFF.

The chain is built from TRBV10-3 and TRBJ2-7; a possible D gene is TRBD2 (6 bases). The CDR3 loop spans 15 amino acids. V was trimmed by 4 bases and J by 5 bases, leaving 18 bases between them. From germline, CDR1 is ENHRY and CDR2 SYGVKD. The CDR3 is CAISGGTVELNEQYF. As DNA, the CDR3 is TGTGCCATCAGTGGCGGGACGGTCGAATTGAACGAGCAGTACTTC.

The chain joins TRBV29-1 to TRBJ2-7, with 8 nucleotides matching TRBD1. This CDR3 comprises 15 residues. Germline CDR1 SQVTM, CDR2 ANQGSEA. V lost 5 bases and J lost 1; bases outside the gene matches: 10. CDR3 amino acids: CSVKTGDSSSYEQYF. The DNA for the CDR3 is TGCAGCGTTAAGACAGGGGATTCGAGTTCCTACGAGCAGTACTTC.

This clone was observed a single time. The chain employs TRBV6-5 and TRBJ2-7, with TRBD1 matching over 8 bases. The length of the CDR3 is 13 residues. CDR1 is MNHEY, CDR2 SVGAGI, per germline. J gave up 3 bases and V 7 bases, and 5 bases lay outside the gene matches. The CDR3 here is CASNLGQGYEQYF. In DNA form, the CDR3 reads TGTGCCAGCAACCTAGGACAGGGCTACGAGCAGTACTTC.

This rearrangement joins TRBV5-4 to TRBJ1-2, with unresolved D. Between the trimmed V and J ends, which lost 0 bases and 0 bases, there was a span of 12 bases. CDR1 and CDR2 (germline): SGHNT, YYREEE (reference sequence). The CDR3 spans 16 residues. DNA for the CDR3: TGTGCCAGCAGCTTGGTATTCGGGAATACTAACTATGGCTACACCTTC. This gives the protein CASSLVFGNTNYGYTF.

The genes are TRBV13 and TRBJ2-7; 12 positions match TRBD2. The germline V gene has CDR1 PRHDT and CDR2 FYEKMQ (reference sequence). This CDR3 has 16 amino acids. The V gene end was trimmed by 5 bases and the J gene end by 5 bases; junction bases not matched to a gene: 10. CDR3 in amino acids: CASSPRGLAGSHEQYF. CDR3 DNA: TGTGCCAGCAGCCCCAGGGGACTAGCGGGTTCCCACGAGCAGTACTTC.

The chain combines TRBV4-1 with TRBJ1-1; 10 bases line up with TRBD1. Germline V gives CDR1 MGHRA, CDR2 YSYEKL. The CDR3 is 16 amino acids. V was pared by 1 base and J by 2 bases, with 4 bases of the junction left unmatched. The CDR3 nucleotides are TGCGCCAGCAGCCAAGTCCCGACAGGGGGCAACACTGAAGCTTTCTTT. This gives the protein CASSQVPTGGNTEAFF.

The J gene is TRBJ2-1, the V gene TRBV5-1; D gene unclear. With 4 bases removed from V and 0 bases from J, the gap between germline ends came to 14 bases. The CDR3 has 16 residues. From germline, CDR1 is SGHRS and CDR2 YFSETQ. DNA of the CDR3: TGCGCCAGCAGCCCCGGGTTCGGCTCCTCCTACAATGAGCAGTTCTTC. Translated: CASSPGFGSSYNEQFF.

V is TRBV18 and J is TRBJ2-7, with D perhaps TRBD2 (5 bases). Germline CDR1 reads KGHSH; CDR2 reads LQKENI. With 1 base removed from V and 4 bases from J, the gap between germline ends came to 11 bases. This CDR3 spans 14 amino acids. This CDR3 reads CASSPQGRGYEQYF. In nucleotides, the CDR3 is TGTGCCAGCTCACCACAGGGTCGGGGATACGAGCAGTACTTC.

The chain combines TRBV11-2 with TRBJ2-7, with 7 bases fitting TRBD2. The V and J ends lost 4 bases and 0 bases, in that order; junction bases with no gene match: 15. CDR1 is SGHAT, CDR2 FQNNGV, per germline. The CDR3 length is 18 residues. The DNA of the CDR3 is TGTGCCAGCAGCTCGGCTACGTATGTTCTAGCGGACTCCTACGAGCAGTACTTC. This sequence encodes CASSSATYVLADSYEQYF.

Here the CDR3 DNA reads TGTGCCTGGAGTGTAGGTGGGGCGCTGGACACTGAAGCTTTCTTT. Protein sequence: CAWSVGGALDTEAFF. V gene TRBV30 combines with J gene TRBJ1-1; weak D call: TRBD1 (5 bases). There are 15 residues in the CDR3. Germline V CDR1 and CDR2: GTSNPN, SVGIG (reference sequence). Trimming shortened V by 0 bases and J by 3 bases, and 14 bases separated the two germline ends.

With regard to this clone: At one end the junction does not follow the germline gene, possibly because of a read error. The chain has TRBV7-7 and TRBJ2-2; the D gene is possibly TRBD1 (5 bases). Germline V gene data show CDR1 as SSHAT and CDR2 as FNYEAQ (reference sequence). This CDR3 spans 13 amino acids. This CDR3 is CASSLGAYGELFF. CDR3 sequence (DNA): TGTGCTAGCAGCTTAGGGGCCTACGGGGAGCTGTTTTTT.

This rearrangement joins TRBV6-1 to TRBJ1-1; TRBD1 aligns across 9 bases. This CDR3 comprises 14 residues. V trimming: 7 bases; J trimming: 1 base; junction bases outside the gene matches: 4. CDR1 and CDR2 from the germline V gene are MNHNS and SASEGT. The CDR3 bases are TGTGCCAGCAACAGGGGGCAGGGGAACACTGAAGCTTTCTTT. Translated: CASNRGQGNTEAFF.

This sequence joins TRBV6-5 and TRBJ2-2, with 7 nucleotides matching TRBD2. Per germline, CDR1 MNHEY and CDR2 SVGAGI. The CDR3 extends over 14 amino acids. V gave up 2 bases and J gave up 7 bases; unmatched junction bases: 4. The CDR3 nucleotides read TGTGCCAGCAGTTACCGGGGGGAGATCGGGGAGCTGTTTTTT. This codes for CASSYRGEIGELFF.